This TCR beta chain was retrieved from a study of PD-1 blockade in classical Hodgkin lymphoma (dated by TCRdb to 2019 to 2021). Describing the broader study: Nivolumab dosing was 3 mg/kg intravenously every 2 weeks, continuing until either disease progression or unacceptable toxicity. To define a peripheral blood immune signature of response to PD-1 blockade in classical Hodgkin lymphoma, the study combined TCR beta sequencing with CyTOF.

The V and J ends are trimmed by 0 bases and 1 base, leaving 9 bases between them. Looking up the germline V gene yields CDR1 LGHNA and CDR2 YSLEER. From cysteine to phenylalanine, the CDR3 is 15 amino acids long. CDR3 DNA only is kept here, 45 bases in frame from base 1. Concerning this clone: The antigen it recognizes is unknown. Base qualities are not recorded, but no much larger clone differs from it by a single base.

The Qiagen DNeasy kit was used to extract genomic DNA from unsorted PBMCs and from the negatively selected CD4+ and CD8+ fractions. Amplification of TCR beta CDR3 regions was done by immunoSEQ multiplex PCR with primers that anneal to V and J segments. A synthetic immune receptor repertoire was used to minimize amplification bias, and any remaining bias was removed computationally after sequencing. In the original analysis: Custom Python scripts were used to quantify repertoire diversity as the Shannon entropy index. Unsorted, CD4+ and CD8+ repertoires were analyzed separately, except for combined analyses in which CD4+ and CD8+ sequences were merged in silico. A clone counted as expanded when the clone's frequency after treatment rose at least 2-fold relative to C1D1, and clones undetected at baseline were given a pseudocount of 0.5. Clones with 0 or 1 copy at C1D1 were defined as singleton clones, while clones with 2 or more copies were defined as non-singleton clones. Clones expanded in unsorted samples were assigned a CD4+, CD8+ or unknown annotation through matching of protein sequences in sorted samples from the same patient. Wilcoxon tests on paired samples were used to test changes in diversity from C1D1 to C4D1. The source is immuneACCESS, and TCRdb retained only in-frame sequences with V and J called. Part of the clones is not carried over; for the studies checked, unresolved V genes explain less than half of this, and the remainder is unexplained. V and J calls plus clone size are reproduced from that table; the DNA served to infer D and trimming. The sample table lists 55,000 to 80,000 clones, about 92% of them with a count of one. The ten most abundant clones make up 7.5% to 9.5% of the sample.

The time point label here, explained by the study, means: cycle 1 day 1 (C1D1), immediately before nivolumab initiation. Relapse after autologous stem cell transplantation had occurred in all trial patients, and cohorts A, B and C were distinguished by prior brentuximab vedotin exposure. A total of fewer than 65 patients with relapsed/refractory classical Hodgkin lymphoma made up the trial cohort, and each patient's best overall response was complete response, partial response or progressive disease. Trial patients were treated with single-agent nivolumab in the multi-cohort phase II CheckMate 205 trial. Best overall response was determined by an independent review committee according to the 2007 International Working Group response criteria. Trial PBMCs were collected immediately before nivolumab initiation (C1D1) and during therapy at cycle 2 day 1 and cycle 4 day 1. Peripheral blood was collected in 8 mL Vacutainer Cell Preparation Tubes, from which PBMCs were isolated by centrifugation and then cryopreserved.

What the research found in general, with its limitations: By C4D1, a significant rise was seen in CD4+ TCR diversity but not in CD8+ TCR diversity (p=0.0027 vs p=0.16), and the rise was most apparent among complete responders (p=0.02). The study covered only a single clinical trial cohort, and the causes of the repertoire differences, possibly disease activity or prior therapy, were still not defined. Baseline diversity similar to that of newly diagnosed patients was observed in trial patients achieving complete response, whereas significantly lower diversity was observed in partial responders and progressors. Baseline TCR diversity was reported to be lower in newly diagnosed patients than in healthy donors and to be lower still in relapsed/refractory patients. Patients starting nivolumab less than 1 year after ASCT had lower diversity and were excluded from later analyses to avoid confounding by immune reconstitution.

The rearrangement combines TRBV4-3 with TRBJ2-5, and possibly TRBD2, on 6 matching bases. The sequence was obtained from a human donor with classical Hodgkin lymphoma. The source was peripheral blood mononuclear cells (PBMCs), collected at baseline. The sequenced DNA: TGCGCCAGCAGCCAAGAAGTGGGAGGCCAAGAGACCCAGTACTTC. Its amino acids are CASSQEVGGQETQYF.